Below are 32 T cell receptor beta chains sequenced from a single sample in a study of human T cells and chemical hapten exposure. The time point is: healthy volunteer bleed at 6 weeks. Unfractionated whole blood was the source of the extracted total RNA. TCRdb used MiXCR to reprocess the RACE reads, holding one entry per CDR3 protein. Of roughly 80,000 distinct CDR3 sequences listed, about 8.6% are singletons. Sample: whole blood. The receptor set was obtained from a female donor in good health. Some clones in this sample may be carry-over from other donors' samples.

V is TRBV6-6 and J is TRBJ1-5, with D uncertain. Germline V gives CDR1 MNHNY, CDR2 SVGAGI (reference sequence). The CDR3 is 14 amino acids. V dropped 2 bases and J dropped 3 bases, with 8 bases sitting between them. CDR3 sequence (DNA): TGTGCCAGCAGTTACGGGTCCCACAATCAGCCCCAGCATTTT. Translation: CASSYGSHNQPQHF.

Many counts were recorded for this clonotype. V usage is TRBV27 and J usage is TRBJ1-6; D is perhaps TRBD1 (5 bases). There are 16 residues in the CDR3. Between the trimmed V and J ends, which lost 7 bases and 13 bases, there was a span of 26 bases. CDR1 is MNHEY, CDR2 SMNVEV, per germline (reference sequence). In DNA, the CDR3 is TGTGCCAGCACTGATGACAGCACCTTAGGTCTTCGGCCCCTCCACTTT. It encodes CASTDDSTLGLRPLHF.

This chain links TRBV6-6 with TRBJ2-7; D might be TRBD2 (7 bases). This CDR3 is built from 21 residues. Germline V CDR1 and CDR2: MNHNY, SVGAGI (reference sequence). V was trimmed by 0 bases and J by 9 bases, leaving 36 bases between them. CDR3 coding DNA: TGTGCCAGCAGTTACTCCCCCCCGGTGGGGGGGGCCCATAACACCTTACGGTGGCAGTACTTC. Translated: CASSYSPPVGGAHNTLRWQYF.

This clonotype has a count of ten or more. The genes are TRBV29-1 and TRBJ1-6; 7 nucleotides agree with TRBD1. V trimming: 4 bases; J trimming: 7 bases; junction bases outside the gene matches: 4. The CDR3 is 13 amino acids. Germline CDR1 and CDR2: SQVTM and ANQGSEA. The CDR3 DNA reads TGCAGCGTTGGACAGGGAGGGAATTCACCCCTCCACTTT. The encoded protein is CSVGQGGNSPLHF.

The CDR3, as DNA: TGTGCCAGCAGTTACAGGGCAACGTACGAGCAGTACTTC. Translating gives CASSYRATYEQYF. The chain employs TRBV12-3 or TRBV12-4 and TRBJ2-7; D is possibly TRBD1 (6 bases). The CDR3 loop spans 13 amino acids. With 4 bases removed from V and 4 bases from J, the gap between germline ends came to 11 bases.

This clonotype occurred a few times. This chain uses TRBV28 with TRBJ2-7, with unresolved D. V was pared by 5 bases and J by 1 base, with 6 bases between. The length of the CDR3 is 12 residues. Germline CDR1 is MDHEN and CDR2 is SYDVKM. The CDR3 nucleotides read TGTGCCAGCAGTGCCGGATCCTACGAGCAGTACTTC. Translating gives CASSAGSYEQYF. The full variable domain, with the rest looked up from reference TRBV28 and TRBJ2-7, is DVKVTQSSRYLVKRTGEKVFLECVQDMDHENMFWYRQDPGLGLRLIYFSYDVKMKEKGDIPEGYSVSREKKERFSLILESASTNQTSMYLCASSAGSYEQYFGPGTRLTVT.

The V gene is TRBV5-4, the J gene TRBJ1-5, with 10 bases matching TRBD1. Unmatched junction bases numbered 2, after V lost 2 bases and J lost 3 bases. The CDR3 has 15 residues. Germline lookup yields CDR1 SGHNT and CDR2 YYREEE (reference sequence). The CDR3 loop is CASSFGTGVNQPQHF. The DNA for the CDR3 is TGTGCCAGCAGCTTTGGGACAGGGGTCAATCAGCCCCAGCATTTT.

This clonotype was counted only a few times. The V and J genes are TRBV5-6 and TRBJ2-6, with TRBD2 identical over 10 bases. This CDR3 comprises 21 residues. The V gene's germline CDR1 is SGHDT and CDR2 YYEEEE. The V and J ends lost 0 bases and 0 bases, in that order; junction bases with no gene match: 12. The DNA for the CDR3 is TGTGCCAGCAGCTTGGGCATGGCTAGCGGGGGCCGGCCCTCTGGGGCCAACGTCCTGACTTTC. Amino acid sequence: CASSLGMASGGRPSGANVLTF.

Many counts were recorded for this clonotype. This chain connects TRBV14 to TRBJ2-3; D gene ambiguous. The germline CDR1 and CDR2 sequences are SGHDN and FVKESK. The CDR3 loop spans 13 amino acids. V dropped 1 base and J dropped 6 bases, with 8 bases sitting between them. The CDR3 loop is CASSQGGVDTQYF. The DNA of the CDR3 is TGTGCCAGCAGCCAAGGAGGTGTGGATACGCAGTATTTT.

In its sample, this clonotype was seen many times. V gene TRBV7-2 combines with J gene TRBJ2-7; possible D gene TRBD2, 5 bases. V was trimmed by 1 base and J by 5 bases, leaving 30 bases between them. The CDR3 is made up of 20 amino acids. The germline V gene has CDR1 SGHTA and CDR2 FQGNSA. Here the CDR3 reads CASSLVWSFDGKSSVDEQYF. DNA of the CDR3: TGTGCCAGCAGCTTAGTCTGGTCCTTCGACGGGAAAAGTTCTGTCGACGAGCAGTACTTC.

The table lists this clonotype with a few counts. V gene TRBV7-2 combines with J gene TRBJ2-5, with TRBD2 matching 11 bases. In germline, CDR1 is SGHTA, CDR2 FQGNSA. Germline trimming cut 0 bases from V and 3 bases from J; bases unmatched to any gene: 6. The CDR3 totals 17 residues. As DNA, the CDR3 is TGTGCCAGCAGCTTAGCGCCTGGGACTAGCGGAAAAGAGACCCAGTACTTC. Translation: CASSLAPGTSGKETQYF.

This rearrangement joins TRBV6-5 to TRBJ2-7; possibly TRBD1 or TRBD2 for D (6 bases each). The germline V gene has CDR1 MNHEY and CDR2 SVGAGI. The CDR3 has 14 residues. The germline V and J ends were trimmed by 7 bases and 12 bases, with 25 bases remaining between them. The CDR3 coding sequence is TGTGCCAGCACTTTACCGGGGGCGGCCAAAAGAATGTACTTC. Translating gives CASTLPGAAKRMYF.

This clonotype was detected ten times or more. V gene TRBV29-1 combines with J gene TRBJ1-1; TRBD1 might be the D (5 bases). This CDR3 comprises 12 residues. Germline values: CDR1 SQVTM, CDR2 ANQGSEA. Trimming stripped 5 bases from V and 6 bases from J, with 13 bases between. CDR3 in amino acids: CSVWGTGAEAFF. CDR3 nucleotides: TGCAGCGTTTGGGGGACCGGGGCTGAAGCTTTCTTT.

This clonotype was counted ten times or more. V usage is TRBV4-3 and J usage is TRBJ1-1; the D gene is possibly TRBD1 (5 bases). The ends were cut back, 4 bases at V and 4 bases at J, with 22 bases in the middle. The CDR3 has 17 residues. CDR1 LGHNA and CDR2 YSLEER come from the germline V gene. CDR3 sequence: CASSPSTVGGWGTEAFF. CDR3 in DNA: TGCGCCAGCAGCCCATCAACGGTTGGGGGATGGGGCACTGAAGCTTTCTTT.

In this sample, this clonotype is medium-sized. The chain joins TRBV7-2 to TRBJ1-2, with D unresolved. The CDR3 loop spans 11 amino acids. From germline, CDR1 is SGHTA and CDR2 FQGNSA. The V gene lost 5 bases and the J gene lost 5 bases, with 6 bases spanning the gap. The CDR3 DNA is TGTGCCAGCAGCGAATATTATGGCTACACCTTC. This codes for CASSEYYGYTF. Drawing the rest from reference TRBV7-2 and TRBJ1-2, the complete variable domain is GAGVSQSPSNKVTEKGKDVELRCDPISGHTALYWYRQSLGQGLEFLIYFQGNSAPDKSGLPSDRFSAERTGGSVSTLTIQRTQQEDSAVYLCASSEYYGYTFGSGTRLTVV.

In this sample, this clonotype turned up many times. The rearrangement joins TRBV3-1 to TRBJ1-2; D is uncertain. There are 12 residues in the CDR3. Trimming removed 4 bases at V and 6 bases at J, with 9 bases between. Germline V CDR1 and CDR2: LGHDT, YNNKEL (reference sequence). The CDR3 nucleotides read TGTGCCAGCAGCCGGACCTCGGATGGCTACACCTTC. This gives the protein CASSRTSDGYTF.

Only a few counts were recorded for this clonotype. This chain links TRBV15 with TRBJ2-2; TRBD1 aligns across 12 bases. This CDR3 contains 21 residues. Per germline, CDR1 LNHNV and CDR2 YYDKDF (reference sequence). J gave up 5 bases and V 4 bases, and 20 bases lay outside the gene matches. CDR3 nucleotides: TGTGCCACCAGCACACTACCCCCGGGACAGGGGGCGTGGGCTCTTACCGGGGAGCTGTTTTTT. Protein: CATSTLPPGQGAWALTGELFF. Drawing the rest from reference TRBV15 and TRBJ2-2, the complete variable domain is DAMVIQNPRYQVTQFGKPVTLSCSQTLNHNVMYWYQQKSSQAPKLLFHYYDKDFNNEADTPDNFQSRRPNTSFCFLDIRSPGLGDTAMYLCATSTLPPGQGAWALTGELFFGEGSRLTVL.

CDR3 in amino acids: CASSPQVSGTGGGFGTDTQYF. The CDR3 DNA reads as TGCGCCAGCAGCCCACAGGTTTCCGGGACAGGGGGTGGTTTTGGCACAGATACGCAGTATTTT. V and J are TRBV4-3 and TRBJ2-3; 11 bases agree with TRBD1. CDR1 and CDR2 from the germline V gene are LGHNA and YSLEER. This CDR3 has 21 amino acids. V was clipped by 4 bases and J by 1 base; unmatched bases: 19.

This clonotype was seen repeatedly, ten times or more. CDR3 in amino acids: CASGLQPQHF. CDR3 DNA: TGTGCCAGCGGCTTACAGCCCCAGCATTTT. The V gene is TRBV6-7, the J gene TRBJ1-5; D unresolved. TRBV6-7 is reported as an ORF; its role is uncertain. V was clipped by 8 bases and J by 7 bases, with 6 bases between them. The CDR3 has 10 residues.

This chain connects TRBV29-1 to TRBJ1-5, with a tentative D call TRBD1 (5 bases). CDR3 length: 15 residues. Germline V gene sequence: CDR1 SQVTM, CDR2 ANQGSEA. V was trimmed by 5 bases and J by 0 bases, leaving 14 bases between them. The CDR3 DNA reads TGCAGCGTTATAGAGAGGAGGGGTAGCAATCAGCCCCAGCATTTT. It is translated as CSVIERRGSNQPQHF.

This clonotype was seen at least ten times. This chain connects TRBV5-5 to TRBJ1-5, with D unclear. V lost 0 bases and J lost 6, with 10 bases in between. Germline V gene lookup returns CDR1 SGHKS and CDR2 YYEKEE (reference sequence). CDR3 length equals 14 residues. The CDR3 DNA reads TGTGCCAGCAGCTTGGGGCAGAAGGTTCAGCCCCAGCATTTT. This encodes CASSLGQKVQPQHF.

In nucleotides, the CDR3 is TGTGCCAGCAGCTTAGCGGGGAGACAGGCACTGAACACTGAAGCTTTCTTT. Protein sequence: CASSLAGRQALNTEAFF. This chain connects TRBV7-9 to TRBJ1-1, with D possibly TRBD1 on 6 matching bases. The germline V and J ends were trimmed by 0 bases and 0 bases, with 14 bases remaining between them. Germline V gene lookup returns CDR1 SEHNR and CDR2 FQNEAQ (reference sequence). This CDR3 is 17 amino acids long.

CDR3 sequence: CASSQGLLSYEQYF. CDR3 in DNA: TGTGCCAGCAGCCAGGGTCTGCTCTCCTACGAGCAGTACTTC. The chain has TRBV11-2 and TRBJ2-7; D might be TRBD1 (5 bases). Germline V gives CDR1 SGHAT, CDR2 FQNNGV. The V end was cut by 5 bases, the J end by 0 bases, with 11 bases between. The CDR3 runs 14 residues.

A few counts support this clonotype. A read error may produce the germline difference seen at one junction end. The V and J genes are TRBV10-3 and TRBJ1-5; D call uncertain. Germline lookup yields CDR1 ENHRY and CDR2 SYGVKD. The CDR3 has 12 amino acids. The CDR3: CAISDSNQPQNF. For the CDR3, the DNA is TGTGCCATCAGTGACAGCAATCAGCCCCAGAATTTT.

Only a few counts were recorded for this clonotype. CDR3 sequence: CASSPMRTGELFF. The CDR3 coding sequence is TGTGCCAGCAGCCCAATGCGGACCGGGGAGCTGTTTTTT. The V gene is TRBV6-2 or TRBV6-3, the J gene TRBJ2-2; D is unclear. Germline V gene data show CDR1 as MNHEY and CDR2 as SVGEGT. The V end lost 6 bases, the J end lost 5 bases, and 10 bases lay between the germline ends. CDR3 length equals 13 residues.

This clonotype was observed many times. This chain uses TRBV7-9 with TRBJ1-1; D might be TRBD1 (5 bases). Per the germline V gene, CDR1 is SEHNR and CDR2 is FQNEAQ (reference sequence). V dropped 5 bases and J dropped 5 bases, with 24 bases sitting between them. The CDR3 extends over 17 amino acids. The CDR3 region has the DNA TGTGCCAGCAGCCGGGGGTTGGGTTTGGGCCGAGGAACTGAAGCTTTCTTT. Translation: CASSRGLGLGRGTEAFF.

The chain links TRBV12-3 or TRBV12-4 to TRBJ2-3; D is uncertain. V was trimmed by 4 bases and J by 2 bases, leaving 16 bases between them. The CDR3 covers 16 residues. The DNA of the CDR3 is TGTGCCAGCAGTTCCCGTGGACGAGTAAACACAGATACGCAGTATTTT. Translated: CASSSRGRVNTDTQYF.

This clonotype was seen repeatedly, ten times or more. The DNA for the CDR3 is TGTGCAACTGCATGGGCTAGCAATCAGCCCCAGCATTTT. Protein sequence: CATAWASNQPQHF. The chain is built from TRBV15 and TRBJ1-5; D gene unclear. CDR3 length: 13 amino acids. Germline V gene sequence: CDR1 LNHNV, CDR2 YYDKDF (reference sequence).

This clonotype was counted at least ten times. The chain uses TRBV12-5 and TRBJ1-1; D is unresolved. Trimming removed 9 bases at V and 3 bases at J, with 14 bases between. The CDR3 length is 13 residues. Per the germline V gene, CDR1 is LGHNT and CDR2 is FRNRAP. This chain's CDR3 is CASRGEWYTEAFF. Written as DNA, the CDR3 is TGTGCTAGCCGGGGTGAGTGGTACACTGAAGCTTTCTTT.

The rearrangement links TRBV5-1 to TRBJ2-7, with 7 bases identical to TRBD1. Germline CDR1 is SGHRS and CDR2 is YFSETQ. The CDR3 has 14 residues. V gave up 4 bases and J gave up 2 bases; unmatched junction bases: 6. The CDR3 region is CASSIGQATYEQYF. CDR3 sequence (DNA): TGCGCCAGCAGCATCGGACAGGCGACCTACGAGCAGTACTTC. The entire variable domain, with the rest obtained from reference TRBV5-1 and TRBJ2-7, is as follows: KAGVTQTPRYLIKTRGQQVTLSCSPISGHRSVSWYQQTPGQGLQFLFEYFSETQRNKGNFPGRFSGRQFSNSRSEMNVSTLELGDSALYLCASSIGQATYEQYFGPGTRLTVT.

The chain carries TRBV6-4 and TRBJ2-1, with 10 bases identical to TRBD2. Unmatched junction bases numbered 6, after V lost 3 bases and J lost 7 bases. CDR1 is MRHNA, CDR2 SNTAGT, per germline. This CDR3 contains 15 residues. The CDR3 nucleotides are TGTGCCAGCAGTGATAGCGGGGGGCCAGGAAATGAGCAGTTCTTC. This codes for CASSDSGGPGNEQFF.

In the case of this clonotype: This may be a read error, as it is one base from a much larger clone. The CDR3 coding sequence is TGTGCCAGCAGTTTAGTCGGGGGTAACTATGGCTACACCTTC. It is translated as CASSLVGGNYGYTF. This chain links TRBV12-3 or TRBV12-4 with TRBJ1-2; D possibly corresponds to TRBD1 (5 bases). This CDR3 region has 14 residues. V lost 1 base to trimming and J lost 1 base, with 7 bases between them.